The TCR beta chain described here comes from a study of T cells in Graves' hyperthyroidism and ophthalmopathy (dated by TCRdb to the late 2010s). Regarding the study in general: Peripheral blood was collected at initial diagnosis, before any treatment. To identify distinguishing TCR V-J signatures, a discovery cohort of around 98 patients was used, comprising some 45 with Graves' ophthalmopathy and 57 with stable Graves' hyperthyroidism. According to the paper, TCR Vbeta CDR3 sequencing was carried out on 135 peripheral blood samples, which came from 40 to 45 ophthalmopathy, under 80 hyperthyroidism and roughly 17 progressor patients. Prospective prediction of ophthalmopathy was tested in an independent validation cohort consisting of 18 to 20 hyperthyroidism patients and more than 15 patients who later progressed to ophthalmopathy. In addition, the study compared T-cell repertoires in thyroid tissue and in blood from 6 or 7 Graves' hyperthyroidism patients. After sampling, hyperthyroidism patients received methimazole starting at 30 mg daily, and ophthalmopathy patients received high-dose intravenous methylprednisolone. The approximately 98 discovery patients were randomly divided into training and test sets at a 7:3 ratio.

Study-wide conclusions, independent of this receptor: Ophthalmopathy was separated from stable hyperthyroidism by a 13 V-J signature model, with 87.88% sensitivity and about 81% specificity obtained in cross-validation and 80%/75% obtained in testing. Most expanded thyroid clonotypes (frequency above 0.001) were also found in blood, which suggests that blood repertoires may mirror thyroid immune responses. In validation, the model predicted progression to ophthalmopathy with around 71% sensitivity and less than 75% specificity, a median of roughly seven months before onset. Sample size was not statistically predetermined, and blinding of investigators to group allocation was not performed.

The TCR beta CDR3 regions were amplified from RNA transcripts. A first-round RT-PCR of the TCR CDR3 used the HTBI primer set with the Qiagen OneStep RT-PCR kit. Libraries were constructed in a second round of multiplex PCR, after which size selection and purification were carried out. Libraries were sequenced paired-end with 100 bp reads on an Illumina HiSeq2000. The authors processed their data as follows. SOAPnuke was used to process the raw data, with reads discarded if the reads contained adapters or uncalled bases, had a mean Phred below 15, or lacked an exact constant-primer or identifier match. COPE v1.2.5 was used to merge the high-quality paired reads, and each unique nucleotide sequence was defined as a clonotype. MiTCR v1.1 was used to align clonotypes to the IMGT TRBV, TRBD and TRBJ reference segments. The analysis included only V-J combinations with a frequency above 0.0001, which together covered 98% to 99.2% of the repertoires. The TCS score was defined as F50 (clonal expansion) divided by E x V (chaos), with BLOSUM62-based TCRdist calculated between CDR3 peptides within each V-J. Welch's t-statistics and random forest reduced roughly 500 V-J features to under 15, which were used in a naive Bayes classifier (R e1071). TCRdb redid the processing of the public reads, applying fastp at Q25 and MiXCR, and retained in-frame beta chains. Every distinct CDR3 protein forms one entry, paired with its most common genes and DNA. TCRdb, not the original authors, processed these V and J calls. This sample gives more than 350,000 distinct CDR3 sequences in total; 15% of them show up just once. The top ten clones comprise 30% to 35% of the sample.

There are a few counts of this clonotype. No antigen is known for it. No base quality values were provided; no much bigger clone lies one nucleotide off. A patient counted as having stable Graves' hyperthyroidism if no progression to ophthalmopathy occurred over 18 months of follow-up. Hyperthyroidism patients were aged 18 to 65 years and newly diagnosed, with disease duration of less than 2 months. Any patient with an uncontrolled infection, another autoimmune disease, pregnancy or lactation was excluded. Diagnoses relied on clinical symptoms, serum thyroxine and TRAb, thyroid ultrasound and orbital computed tomography. PBMCs were isolated from 8 to 10 ml of fresh peripheral blood by Ficoll-Paque density gradient centrifugation. Trizol reagent was used to extract total RNA, and RNA quality was then checked on an Agilent 2100 Bioanalyzer. This TCR came from a woman in her 30s with Graves' hyperthyroidism. The sequenced material came from blood.

The sequence in DNA is TGTGCCAGCAGCTTAGGACAGGGTCTTCCCTACGAGCAGTACTTC. This encodes CASSLGQGLPYEQYF. The chain employs TRBV7-6 and TRBJ2-7, and TRBD1 aligns with 7 junction nucleotides. Germline trimming amounts to 1 base on V and 2 bases on J, with 5 as the count of junction bases outside the gene matches. From the cysteine through the phenylalanine, the CDR3 covers 15 amino acids. Left in the record is the CDR3 DNA by itself, 45 bases read in frame from the first base. CDR1 and CDR2, per the germline V gene, are SGHVS and FNYEAQ.